The T cell receptor beta chain described here comes from a study of beta chain features in type 1 diabetes. Study-wide findings and caveats: In all four CD4+ subsets, TCRB CDR3 length was significantly, moderately reduced in type 1 diabetes.

Germline V CDR1 and CDR2: SGHNT, YYREEE (reference sequence). V was trimmed by 4 bases and J by 5 bases, leaving 16 bases between them. The CDR3 covers 15 residues. Expressed TCRB transcripts were sequenced after all isolated RNA was converted to cDNA. Libraries were prepared by immunoSEQ multiplex PCR; TCRdb keeps only in-frame clonotypes and omits some of them. The table shows hundreds of thousands of clones, with approximately 14% occurring only once. This clone showed up many times. Its antigen is as yet unknown. The source material was central memory CD4+ T cells from blood. The genes are TRBV5-4 and TRBJ2-1; D not certain. This receptor was identified in a man between 25 and 39 years old in good health. CDR3 coding DNA: TGTGCCAGCAGCAACGACCGGGTTTTAAACAATGAGCAGTTCTTC. It yields the protein CASSNDRVLNNEQFF.